The 19 T cell receptor beta chains in this list originate from one sample, sequenced in a study of T cells in Graves' hyperthyroidism and ophthalmopathy. From RNA transcripts, TCR beta CDR3 regions were amplified. Using the HTBI primer set, a first-round RT-PCR was run on the TCR CDR3. TCRdb processed the multiplex PCR reads anew with MiXCR; each CDR3 protein has one entry. The table records approximately 600,000 distinct CDR3 sequences, about a fifth of them present only once. Input material: blood. The receptors were sampled from a man under 40 with Graves' ophthalmopathy.

The rearrangement uses TRBV24-1 and TRBJ1-5; the D is unclear. Per germline, CDR1 KGHDR and CDR2 SFDVKD. The length of the CDR3 is 13 residues. V was shortened by 2 bases and J by 8 bases, with 9 bases between the two germline ends. CDR3 protein: CATSDYKGKPQHF. The CDR3 nucleotides are TGTGCCACCAGTGATTATAAAGGGAAGCCCCAGCATTTT.

This clonotype appeared a single time. This clone may be a read error of a much larger clone one base away. This sequence joins TRBV3-1 and TRBJ1-2; no firm D call. The CDR3 is 12 residues long. CDR1 and CDR2 from the germline V gene are LGHDT and YNNKEL (reference sequence). The CDR3 reads CASSRVPAGFAF. The CDR3 DNA reads as TGTGCCAGCAGCCGAGTCCCCGCCGGCTTCGCCTTC.

This clonotype was seen at least ten times. The gene calls are TRBV27 and TRBJ2-1; TRBD2 matches at 9 bases. The V gene's germline CDR1 is MNHEY and CDR2 SMNVEV (reference sequence). CDR3 size: 19 residues. Unmatched junction bases numbered 15, after V lost 5 bases and J lost 1 base. The CDR3 spells CASSHAASGKLLSYNEQFF. DNA of the CDR3: TGTGCCAGCAGTCACGCGGCTAGCGGGAAATTGCTTTCCTACAATGAGCAGTTCTTC.

This clonotype was seen many times. The chain employs TRBV20-1 and TRBJ2-3, with 9 bases aligning to TRBD2. Germline V CDR1 and CDR2: DFQATT, SNEGSKA (reference sequence). This CDR3 contains 13 residues. The CDR3: CRVAGGSTDTQYF. CDR3 bases: TGCAGGGTGGCGGGAGGGAGCACAGATACGCAGTATTTT.

This clonotype was seen many times. The chain recombines TRBV28 with TRBJ2-3; D is ambiguous. The V gene lost 5 bases and the J gene lost 1 base, with 10 bases spanning the gap. Germline V gene data show CDR1 as MDHEN and CDR2 as SYDVKM. The CDR3 is 14 amino acids. This CDR3 reads CASSRTGRTDTQYF. CDR3 nucleotides: TGTGCCAGCAGTAGGACGGGTCGCACAGATACGCAGTATTTT.

At least ten counts were recorded for this clonotype. The chain carries TRBV28 and TRBJ2-5, with 7 nucleotides matching TRBD1. V lost 5 bases, J lost 14 bases, and 17 bases stayed unmatched. The CDR3 is 14 residues long. Germline V CDR1 and CDR2: MDHEN, SYDVKM. CDR3 nucleotide sequence: TGTGCCAGCAGTGGGGGTGGGACAGCCCGTGGGGTATACTTC. Its translation is CASSGGGTARGVYF.

V gene TRBV10-3 combines with J gene TRBJ1-5; D is unresolved. Germline V gene data show CDR1 as ENHRY and CDR2 as SYGVKD. The V end was cut by 0 bases, the J end by 0 bases, with 15 bases between. This CDR3 has 18 residues. CDR3 residues: CAISESQRNRDSNQPQHF. In nucleotides, the CDR3 is TGTGCCATCAGTGAGTCACAGAGAAACAGAGATAGCAATCAGCCCCAGCATTTT.

This clonotype was recorded at least ten times. This chain links TRBV2 with TRBJ2-5; TRBD1 matches 12 bases. Germline-derived CDR1 and CDR2 are SNHLY and FYNNEI. Trimming cost V 5 bases and J 5 bases; bases outside gene matches: 6. This CDR3 comprises 15 residues. The CDR3 is CASSSGTGGAETQYF. The CDR3 DNA sequence: TGTGCCAGCAGTTCCGGGACAGGGGGCGCGGAGACCCAGTACTTC.

In the case of this clonotype: A much larger clone is a single base away; this may be a read error. This chain links TRBV28 with TRBJ2-7, with D possibly TRBD1 on 5 matching bases. With 6 bases removed from V and 3 bases from J, the gap between germline ends came to 18 bases. The CDR3 is 15 amino acids. CDR1 and CDR2 (germline): MDHEN, SYDVKM. The CDR3 bases are TGTGCCAGCAGGCAGGGAACCTCACGGGTCTACGAGCAGTACTTC. Its translation: CASRQGTSRVYEQYF.

This clonotype was picked up a small number of times. V gene TRBV27 combines with J gene TRBJ2-1; 13 bases map to TRBD2. CDR1 is MNHEY and CDR2 is SMNVEV in the germline V gene (reference sequence). This CDR3 region has 16 residues. J was trimmed by 10 bases and V by 8 bases; bases with no gene match: 14. The CDR3, as DNA: TGTGCCAGCGGCCCCAGCTTCGGGACTAGCGGGATAGAGCAGTTCTTC. Residues: CASGPSFGTSGIEQFF.

The chain links TRBV20-1 to TRBJ2-5, with D perhaps given as TRBD1 or TRBD2 (6 bases each). Germline values: CDR1 DFQATT, CDR2 SNEGSKA (reference sequence). This CDR3 comprises 14 residues. With 2 bases removed from V and 3 bases from J, the gap between germline ends came to 13 bases. For the CDR3, the DNA is TGCAGTGCTAGACCCGGGGGCTCAGAAGAGACCCAGTACTTC. It yields the protein CSARPGGSEETQYF.

This sequence joins TRBV6-1 and TRBJ2-7, with D unresolved. The V gene's germline CDR1 is MNHNS and CDR2 SASEGT. The CDR3 consists of 15 residues. Trimming cost V 6 bases and J 0 bases, with 15 bases left between them. CDR3 DNA sequence: TGTGCCAGCAGCCGACGGAGCAGGAACTCCTACGAGCAGTACTTC. This sequence encodes CASSRRSRNSYEQYF.

This clonotype was seen only a few times. The chain couples TRBV9 to TRBJ2-1; unclear D gene. Trimming took off 1 base at V and 0 bases at J, with 8 bases between the two ends. The CDR3 has 15 amino acids. Germline CDR1 SGDLS, CDR2 YYNGEE. CDR3 nucleotide sequence: TGTGCCAGCAGCGTATACGGCGGCTCCTACAATGAGCAGTTCTTC. Translated, it gives CASSVYGGSYNEQFF.

This rearrangement joins TRBV19 to TRBJ1-5; no clear D gene. V was trimmed by 7 bases and J by 5 bases, leaving 3 bases between them. The CDR3 has 10 residues. Germline V gives CDR1 LNHDA, CDR2 SQIVND (reference sequence). The chain's CDR3 is CASNDQPQHF. The CDR3 coding sequence is TGTGCCAGTAATGATCAGCCCCAGCATTTT.

The sample holds many counts of this clonotype. The genes are TRBV12-3 or TRBV12-4 and TRBJ2-5; 10 bases line up with TRBD1. V dropped 6 bases and J dropped 2; count of bases not matched to a gene: 12. The CDR3 has 17 amino acids. The CDR3 loop reads CASSTASTGGQQETQYF. The CDR3 bases are TGTGCCAGCAGCACAGCGTCGACAGGGGGCCAACAAGAGACCCAGTACTTC.

The chain is built from TRBV3-1 and TRBJ2-7; 8 bases are a match to TRBD2. The J segment lost 4 bases and the V segment lost 0 bases, leaving 2 bases of the junction unmatched. Germline V gene lookup returns CDR1 LGHDT and CDR2 YNNKEL (reference sequence). The CDR3 spans 14 residues. DNA for the CDR3: TGTGCCAGCAGCCAAGATAGCGGGATGTACGAGCAGTACTTC. This translates into CASSQDSGMYEQYF.

The chain joins TRBV11-1 to TRBJ2-7, with 7 bases aligning to TRBD1. The CDR3 has 13 amino acids. The germline CDR1 and CDR2 sequences are SGHAT and FQDESV (reference sequence). The V segment lost 5 bases and the J segment 4 bases; nucleotides outside the gene matches: 5. CDR3 residues: CASSHRGNYEQYF. Here the CDR3 DNA reads TGTGCCAGCAGCCACAGGGGAAATTACGAGCAGTACTTC.

The V and J genes are TRBV20-1 and TRBJ1-3; 7 bases align to TRBD1. Trimming cost V 6 bases and J 0 bases; bases outside gene matches: 17. This CDR3 comprises 18 residues. Germline V lookup: CDR1 DFQATT, CDR2 SNEGSKA (reference sequence). The CDR3 DNA is TGCAGTGCCCAAGCCCGTGGAGGGGGCCTCAACTCTGGAAACACCATATATTTT. The encoded protein is CSAQARGGGLNSGNTIYF.

This chain joins TRBV7-9 and TRBJ2-5; 8 positions agree with TRBD2. The CDR3 totals 14 residues. The germline CDR1 and CDR2 sequences are SEHNR and FQNEAQ (reference sequence). V lost 1 base, J lost 4 bases, and 2 bases stayed unmatched. The CDR3 sequence: CASSLDGGGETQYF. The CDR3 region has the DNA TGTGCCAGCAGCTTAGACGGGGGGGGAGAGACCCAGTACTTC. Based on the CDR3 plus reference TRBV7-9 and TRBJ2-5, the full variable domain is DTGVSQNPRHKITKRGQNVTFRCDPISEHNRLYWYRQTLGQGPEFLTYFQNEAQLEKSRLLSDRFSAERPKGSFSTLEIQRTEQGDSAMYLCASSLDGGGETQYFGPGTRLLVL.